The 9 T cell receptor beta chains in this list originate from one sample, sequenced in a study of blood T cells in healthy people across ages. PCR was performed a second time for roughly 7 to 11 cycles using a sample-barcoded 5' primer and a J-beta primer mix. TCRdb passed the 5' RACE reads through MiXCR, listing each CDR3 protein once. The data show about 1.5 million distinct CDR3 sequences, 35% to 45% seen once. The sample consisted of blood. These receptors all come from a woman under 30 in good health.

V usage is TRBV7-2 and J usage is TRBJ1-4; possibly TRBD1 for D (5 bases). Trimming took off 5 bases at V and 3 bases at J, with 13 bases between the two ends. Germline V gene data show CDR1 as SGHTA and CDR2 as FQGNSA. The CDR3 loop spans 15 amino acids. CDR3 sequence reads: CASSQQVTANEKLFF. The DNA for the CDR3 is TGTGCCAGCAGCCAACAGGTTACGGCTAATGAAAAACTGTTTTTT.

Details on this clonotype: A single base separates this from a much larger clone, so it may be a read error. The V and J genes are TRBV27 and TRBJ1-4, with a tentative D call TRBD1 (5 bases). The CDR3 consists of 13 residues. Between the trimmed V and J ends, which lost 7 bases and 8 bases, there was a span of 14 bases. Germline values: CDR1 MNHEY, CDR2 SMNVEV (reference sequence). CDR3 loop: CASISWAGEKLFF. As DNA, the CDR3 is TGTGCCAGCATTTCCTGGGCAGGGGAAAAACTGTTTTTT. The variable domain in full, completed from reference TRBV27 and TRBJ1-4, reads EAQVTQNPRYLITVTGKKLTVTCSQNMNHEYMSWYRQDPGLGLRQIYYSMNVEVTDKGDVPEGYKVSRKEKRNFPLILESPSPNQTSLYFCASISWAGEKLFFGSGTQLSVL.

The chain combines TRBV15 with TRBJ2-1; perhaps TRBD2 as D (6 bases). The length of the CDR3 is 15 residues. Germline V lookup: CDR1 LNHNV, CDR2 YYDKDF (reference sequence). The V gene lost 0 bases and the J gene lost 6 bases, with 12 bases spanning the gap. The CDR3 reads CATSRDTGAGNEQFF. DNA for the CDR3: TGTGCCACCAGCAGAGATACGGGAGCCGGCAATGAGCAGTTCTTC.

The rearrangement uses TRBV6-6 and TRBJ1-4; D is unresolved. Germline values: CDR1 MNHNY, CDR2 SVGAGI (reference sequence). The CDR3 runs 15 residues. V was clipped by 4 bases and J by 1 base, with 10 bases between them. CDR3 residues: CASSSPGLTNEKLFF. The CDR3 DNA sequence: TGTGCCAGCAGTTCCCCGGGCTTAACTAATGAAAAACTGTTTTTT.

This chain uses TRBV7-2 with TRBJ1-1; 8 bases align to TRBD1. Losses at the gene ends were 4 bases for V and 1 base for J; bases not matched to a gene: 14. Germline loops: CDR1 SGHTA, CDR2 FQGNSA. The CDR3 is 18 residues long. The DNA for the CDR3 is TGTGCCAGCAGCTCCTCTTCCTCTAGGACAGGGAAGAACACTGAAGCTTTCTTT. Protein sequence: CASSSSSSRTGKNTEAFF.

The gene calls are TRBV6-2 or TRBV6-3 and TRBJ1-2; D unresolved. Germline lookup yields CDR1 MNHEY and CDR2 SVGEGT. This CDR3 is 12 amino acids long. V lost 8 bases, J lost 4 bases, and 11 bases lay in between. The CDR3 loop is CASANRVYGYTF. The CDR3 nucleotides read TGTGCCAGCGCCAACAGAGTCTATGGCTACACCTTC.

A word on this clonotype: The junction departs from germline at one end; a sequencing error may be responsible. The rearrangement links TRBV11-2 to TRBJ1-1, with 8 bases that match TRBD1. Per germline, CDR1 SGHAT and CDR2 FQNNGV. The CDR3 runs 13 residues. CDR3 protein: CAGSVRQGTEAFF. The CDR3 DNA reads as TGTGCCGGCAGCGTACGACAGGGGACTGAAGCTTTCTTT.

This clonotype was seen a few times. The genes are TRBV7-8 and TRBJ2-4; 7 positions agree with TRBD1. The J call is in doubt because the DNA end fits TRBJ2-7 better. The CDR3 has 15 residues. Germline V gives CDR1 SGHVS, CDR2 FQNEAQ. The CDR3 reads CASSPTVGQWNEQYF. CDR3 nucleotide sequence: TGTGCCAGCAGCCCCACCGTGGGACAGTGGAACGAGCAGTACTTC.

The chain is built from TRBV7-9 and TRBJ1-2; no clear D. The CDR3 extends over 16 amino acids. Looked up from germline, CDR1 is SEHNR and CDR2 is FQNEAQ (reference sequence). V was trimmed by 1 base and J by 0 bases, leaving 12 bases between them. For the CDR3, the DNA is TGTGCCAGCAGCTTAGGAACTGCGGAGGCTAACTATGGCTACACCTTC. It is translated as CASSLGTAEANYGYTF.